This T cell receptor beta chain was retrieved from a study of blood T cell repertoires in COVID-19. Across the study: The samples span acute and convalescent COVID-19 from the United States, Italy and Spain. From T cells, B-cell-depleted T cells, or PBMCs came the material, which was cDNA or gDNA.

The CDR3 contains 15 residues. CDR1 is MNHNS, CDR2 SASEGT, per germline. The V end lost 2 bases, the J end lost 6 bases, and 13 bases lay between the germline ends. Per the study methods: Reference gene primer amplification in the assay estimated nucleated cell counts. Data came from immunoSEQ multiplex PCR; TCRdb stores just in-frame clones and leaves some out. The V and J calls and the clone size are those of that table, but D and trimming were determined from the DNA. Of roughly 240,000 clones in the sample, around nine tenths are singletons; the top ten hold about 1.7%. The sample holds a few counts of this clone.

The receptor was isolated from a woman aged 60-75 years who had recovered from COVID-19. Specimen: peripheral blood. The chain recombines TRBV6-1 with TRBJ1-4; D possibly corresponds to TRBD1 (6 bases). Written as DNA, the CDR3 is TGTGCCAGCAGTGAAATGCCAGGGGCGGATGAAAAACTGTTTTTT. It yields the protein CASSEMPGADEKLFF.